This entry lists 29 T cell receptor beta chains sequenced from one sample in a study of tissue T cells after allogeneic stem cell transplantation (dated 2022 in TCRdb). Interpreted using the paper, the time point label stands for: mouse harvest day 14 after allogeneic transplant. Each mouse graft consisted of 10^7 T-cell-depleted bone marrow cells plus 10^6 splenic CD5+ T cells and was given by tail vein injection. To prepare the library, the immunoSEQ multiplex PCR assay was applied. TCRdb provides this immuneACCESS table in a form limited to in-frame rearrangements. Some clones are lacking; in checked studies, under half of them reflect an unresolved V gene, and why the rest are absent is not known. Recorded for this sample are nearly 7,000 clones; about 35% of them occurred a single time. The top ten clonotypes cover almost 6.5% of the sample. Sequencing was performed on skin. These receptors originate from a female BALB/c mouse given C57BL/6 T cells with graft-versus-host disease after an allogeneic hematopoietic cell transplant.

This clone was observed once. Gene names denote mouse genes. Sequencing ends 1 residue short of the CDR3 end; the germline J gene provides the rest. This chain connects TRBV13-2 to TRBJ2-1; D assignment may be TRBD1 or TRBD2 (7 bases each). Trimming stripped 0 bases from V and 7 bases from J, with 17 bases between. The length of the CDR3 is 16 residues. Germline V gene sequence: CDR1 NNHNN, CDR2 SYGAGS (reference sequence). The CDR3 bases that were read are TGTGCCAGCGGTGATGCATGGGCAGGGGGGCGGGCTGAGCAGTTC. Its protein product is CASGDAWAGGRAEQF. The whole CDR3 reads CASGDAWAGGRAEQFF.

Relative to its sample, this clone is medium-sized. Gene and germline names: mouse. The CDR3 sequence: CASSLSRSAETLYF. The DNA read from the CDR3 is TGTGCCAGCAGTCTGTCGAGGAGTGCAGAAACGCTGTAT. The chain is built from TRBV26 and TRBJ2-3; no reliable D call. Read sequence stops 1 residue before the CDR3 end, and the germline J gene provides the missing end. CDR3 length: 14 residues. V lost 0 bases and J 0 bases, leaving 4 bases between the germline ends. The germline CDR1 and CDR2 sequences are KGHPV and FQNQEV (reference sequence).

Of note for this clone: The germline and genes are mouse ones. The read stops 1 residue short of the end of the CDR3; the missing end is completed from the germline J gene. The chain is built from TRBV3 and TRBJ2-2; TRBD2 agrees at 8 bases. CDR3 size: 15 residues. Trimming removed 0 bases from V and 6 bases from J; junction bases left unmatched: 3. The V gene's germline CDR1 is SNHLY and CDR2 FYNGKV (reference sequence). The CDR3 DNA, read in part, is TGTGCCAGCAGCTTAGCGCTGGGGGGTGCCGGGCAGCTCTAC. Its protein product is CASSLALGGAGQLY. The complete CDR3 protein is CASSLALGGAGQLYF.

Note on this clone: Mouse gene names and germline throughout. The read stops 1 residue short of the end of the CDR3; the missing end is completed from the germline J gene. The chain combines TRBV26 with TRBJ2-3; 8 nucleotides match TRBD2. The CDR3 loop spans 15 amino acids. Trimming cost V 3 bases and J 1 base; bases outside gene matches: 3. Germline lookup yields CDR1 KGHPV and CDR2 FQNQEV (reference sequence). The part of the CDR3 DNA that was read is TGTGCCAGCAGTCTACGCTGGGGGGGTGCAGAAACGCTGTAT. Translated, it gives CASSLRWGGAETLY. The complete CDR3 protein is CASSLRWGGAETLYF.

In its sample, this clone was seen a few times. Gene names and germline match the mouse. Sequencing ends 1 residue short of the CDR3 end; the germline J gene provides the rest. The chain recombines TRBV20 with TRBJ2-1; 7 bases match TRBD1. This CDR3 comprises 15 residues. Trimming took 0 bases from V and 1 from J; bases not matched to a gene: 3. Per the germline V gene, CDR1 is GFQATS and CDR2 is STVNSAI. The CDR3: CGARDTGQNYAEQFF. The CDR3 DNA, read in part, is TGTGGTGCTAGGGATACGGGACAGAACTATGCTGAGCAGTTC.

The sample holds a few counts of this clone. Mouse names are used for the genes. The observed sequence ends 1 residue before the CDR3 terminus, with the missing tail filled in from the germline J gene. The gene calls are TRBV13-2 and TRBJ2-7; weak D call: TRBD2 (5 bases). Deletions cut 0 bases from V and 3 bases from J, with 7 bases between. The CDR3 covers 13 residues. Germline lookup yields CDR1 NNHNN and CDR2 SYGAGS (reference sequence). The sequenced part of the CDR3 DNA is TGTGCCAGCGGTGATGCTCTGGGCTATGAACAGTAC. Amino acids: CASGDALGYEQY. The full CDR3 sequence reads CASGDALGYEQYF.

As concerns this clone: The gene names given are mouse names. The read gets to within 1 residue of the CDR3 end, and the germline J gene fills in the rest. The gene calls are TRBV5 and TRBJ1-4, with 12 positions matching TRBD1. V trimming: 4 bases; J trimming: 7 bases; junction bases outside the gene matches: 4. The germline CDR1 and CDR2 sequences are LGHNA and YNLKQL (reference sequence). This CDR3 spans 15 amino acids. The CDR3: CASSLGTGGTERLFF. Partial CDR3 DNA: TGTGCCAGCAGCCTCGGGACAGGGGGCACCGAAAGATTATTT.

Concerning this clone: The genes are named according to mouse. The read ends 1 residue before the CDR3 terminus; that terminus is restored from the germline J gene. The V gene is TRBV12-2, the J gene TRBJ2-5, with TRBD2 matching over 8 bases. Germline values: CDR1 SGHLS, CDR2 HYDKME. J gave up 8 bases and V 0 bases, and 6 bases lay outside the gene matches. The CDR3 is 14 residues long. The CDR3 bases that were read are TGTGCCAGCTCTCTCGAAGGGGGGGCTGGCACCCAGTAC. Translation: CASSLEGGAGTQY. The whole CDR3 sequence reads CASSLEGGAGTQYF.

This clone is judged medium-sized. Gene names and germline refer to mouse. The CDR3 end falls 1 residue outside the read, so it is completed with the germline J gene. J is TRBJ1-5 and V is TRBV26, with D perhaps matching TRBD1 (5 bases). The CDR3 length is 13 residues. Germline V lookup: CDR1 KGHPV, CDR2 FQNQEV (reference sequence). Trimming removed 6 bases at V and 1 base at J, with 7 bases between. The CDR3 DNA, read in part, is TGTGCCAGCAGGACAGCAAACAACCAGGCTCCGCTT. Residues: CASRTANNQAPL. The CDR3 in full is CASRTANNQAPLF.

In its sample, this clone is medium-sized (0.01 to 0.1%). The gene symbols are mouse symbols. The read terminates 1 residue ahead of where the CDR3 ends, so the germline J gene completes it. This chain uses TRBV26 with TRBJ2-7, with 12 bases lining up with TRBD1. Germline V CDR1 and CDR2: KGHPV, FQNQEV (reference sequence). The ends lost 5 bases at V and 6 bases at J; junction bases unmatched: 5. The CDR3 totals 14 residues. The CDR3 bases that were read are TGTGCCAGCAGTACCGGGACAGGGGGCCTTGAACAGTAC. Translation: CASSTGTGGLEQY. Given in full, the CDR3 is CASSTGTGGLEQYF.

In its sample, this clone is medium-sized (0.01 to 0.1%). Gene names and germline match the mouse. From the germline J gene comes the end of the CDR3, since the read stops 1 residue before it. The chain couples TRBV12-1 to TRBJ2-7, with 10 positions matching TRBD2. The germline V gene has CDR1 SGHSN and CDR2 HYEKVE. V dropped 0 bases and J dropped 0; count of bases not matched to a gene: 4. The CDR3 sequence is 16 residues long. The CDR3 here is CASSLDWGASSYEQYF. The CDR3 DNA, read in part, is TGTGCCAGCTCTCTCGACTGGGGGGCCAGCTCCTATGAACAGTAC. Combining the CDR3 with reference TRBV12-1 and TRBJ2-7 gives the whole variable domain DSGVVQSPRHIIKEKGGRSVLTCIPISGHSNVVWYQQTLGKELKFLIQHYEKVERDKGFLPSRFSVQQFDDYHSEMNMSALELEDSAMYFCASSLDWGASSYEQYFGPGTRLTVL.

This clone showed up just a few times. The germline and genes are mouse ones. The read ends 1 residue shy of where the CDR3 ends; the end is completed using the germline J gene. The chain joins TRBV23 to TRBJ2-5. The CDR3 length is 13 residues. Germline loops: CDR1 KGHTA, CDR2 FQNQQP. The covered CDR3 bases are TGCTCCAGCAGTCAATCTCACCAAGACACCCAGTAC. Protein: CSSSQSHQDTQY. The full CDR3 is CSSSQSHQDTQYF.

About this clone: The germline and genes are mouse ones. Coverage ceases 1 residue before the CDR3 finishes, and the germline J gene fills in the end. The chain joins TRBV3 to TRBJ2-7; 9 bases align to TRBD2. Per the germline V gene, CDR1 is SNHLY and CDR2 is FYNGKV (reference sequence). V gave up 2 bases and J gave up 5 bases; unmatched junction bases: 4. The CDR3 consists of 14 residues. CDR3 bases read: TGTGCCAGCAGCTTAAATGGGGGGGCCCATGAACAGTAC. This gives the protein CASSLNGGAHEQY. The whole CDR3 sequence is CASSLNGGAHEQYF.

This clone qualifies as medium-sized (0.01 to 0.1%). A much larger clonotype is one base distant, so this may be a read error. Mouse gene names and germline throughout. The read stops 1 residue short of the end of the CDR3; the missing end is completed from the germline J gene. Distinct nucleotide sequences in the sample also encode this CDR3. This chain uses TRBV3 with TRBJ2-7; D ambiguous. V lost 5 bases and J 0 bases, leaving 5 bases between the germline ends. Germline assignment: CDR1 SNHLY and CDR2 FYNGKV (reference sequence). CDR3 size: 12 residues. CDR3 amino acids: CASSPSSYEQYF. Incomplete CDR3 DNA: TGTGCCAGCAGCCCTAGCTCCTATGAACAGTAC. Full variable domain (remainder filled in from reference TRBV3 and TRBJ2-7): GPKVLQIPSHQIIDMGQMVTLNCDPVSNHLYFYWYKQILGQQMEFLVNFYNGKVMEKSKLFKDQFSVERPDGSYFTLKIQPTALEDSAVYFCASSPSSYEQYFGPGTRLTVL.

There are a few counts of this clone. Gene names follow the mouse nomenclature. CDR3 residues: CASSDREVTGQLYF. The covered CDR3 bases are TGTGCCAGCAGTGACAGGGAGGTCACCGGGCAGCTCTAC. The chain links TRBV13-1 to TRBJ2-2; possibly TRBD1 for D (5 bases). The CDR3 goes on 1 residue after the read ends, and that part is filled in from the germline J gene. The V end was cut by 2 bases, the J end by 4 bases, with 9 bases between. CDR1 and CDR2 from the germline V gene are NSHNY and SYGAGN. This CDR3 is built from 14 residues.

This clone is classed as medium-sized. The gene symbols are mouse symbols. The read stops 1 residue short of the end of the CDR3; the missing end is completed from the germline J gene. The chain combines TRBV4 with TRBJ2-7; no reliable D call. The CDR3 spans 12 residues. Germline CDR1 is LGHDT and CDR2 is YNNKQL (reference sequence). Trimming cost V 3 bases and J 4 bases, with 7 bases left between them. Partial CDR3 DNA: TGTGCCAGCAGCTATTTTCCGTATGAACAGTAC. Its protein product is CASSYFPYEQY. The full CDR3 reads CASSYFPYEQYF.

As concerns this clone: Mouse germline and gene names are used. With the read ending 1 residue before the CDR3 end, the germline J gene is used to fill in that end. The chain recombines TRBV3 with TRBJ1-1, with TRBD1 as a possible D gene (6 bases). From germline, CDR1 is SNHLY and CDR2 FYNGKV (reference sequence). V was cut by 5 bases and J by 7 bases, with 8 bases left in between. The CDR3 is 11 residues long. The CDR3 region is CASSPDREVFF. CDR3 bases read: TGTGCCAGCAGCCCGGACAGAGAAGTCTTC. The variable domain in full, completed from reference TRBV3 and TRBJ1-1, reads GPKVLQIPSHQIIDMGQMVTLNCDPVSNHLYFYWYKQILGQQMEFLVNFYNGKVMEKSKLFKDQFSVERPDGSYFTLKIQPTALEDSAVYFCASSPDREVFFGKGTRLTVV.

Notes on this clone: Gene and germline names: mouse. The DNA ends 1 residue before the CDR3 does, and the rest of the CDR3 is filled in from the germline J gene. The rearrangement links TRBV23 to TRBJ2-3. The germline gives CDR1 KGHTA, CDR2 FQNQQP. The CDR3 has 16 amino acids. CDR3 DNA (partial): TGCTCCAGCAGTCAATCGGGTCAGGGGGGCACAGAAACGCTGTAT. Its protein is CSSSQSGQGGTETLY. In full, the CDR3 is CSSSQSGQGGTETLYF.

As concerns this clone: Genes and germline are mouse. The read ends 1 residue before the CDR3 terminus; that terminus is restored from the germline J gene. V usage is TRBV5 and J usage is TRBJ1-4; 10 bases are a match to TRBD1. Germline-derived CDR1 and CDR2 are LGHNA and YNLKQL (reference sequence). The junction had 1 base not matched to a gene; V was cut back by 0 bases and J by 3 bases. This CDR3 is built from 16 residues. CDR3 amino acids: CASSQETGGTNERLFF. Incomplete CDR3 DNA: TGTGCCAGCAGCCAAGAGACAGGGGGCACCAACGAAAGATTATTT.

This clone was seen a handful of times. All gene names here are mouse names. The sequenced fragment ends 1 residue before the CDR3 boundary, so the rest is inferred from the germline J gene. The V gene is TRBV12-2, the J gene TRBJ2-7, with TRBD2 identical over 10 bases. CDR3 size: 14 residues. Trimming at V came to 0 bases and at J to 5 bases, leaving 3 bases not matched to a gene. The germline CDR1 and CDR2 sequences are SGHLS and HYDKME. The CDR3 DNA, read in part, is TGTGCCAGCTCTCTCGCTGGGGGGGCGCATGAACAGTAC. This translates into CASSLAGGAHEQY. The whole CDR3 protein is CASSLAGGAHEQYF.

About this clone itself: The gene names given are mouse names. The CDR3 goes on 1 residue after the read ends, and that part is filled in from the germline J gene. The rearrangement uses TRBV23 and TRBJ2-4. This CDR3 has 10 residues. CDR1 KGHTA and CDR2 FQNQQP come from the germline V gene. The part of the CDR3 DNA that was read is TGCTCCAGCAGTGAGGAGACCTTGTAC. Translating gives CSSSEETLY. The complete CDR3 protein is CSSSEETLYF.

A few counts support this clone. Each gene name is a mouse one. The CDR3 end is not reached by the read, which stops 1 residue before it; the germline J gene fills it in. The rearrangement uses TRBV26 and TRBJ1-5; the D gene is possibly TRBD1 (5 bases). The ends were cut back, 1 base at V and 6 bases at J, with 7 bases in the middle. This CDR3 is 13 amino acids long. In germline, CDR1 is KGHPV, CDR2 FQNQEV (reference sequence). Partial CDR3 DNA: TGTGCCAGCAGTCTGTTGGGGGGCCAGGCTCCGCTT. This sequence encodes CASSLLGGQAPL. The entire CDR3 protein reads CASSLLGGQAPLF.

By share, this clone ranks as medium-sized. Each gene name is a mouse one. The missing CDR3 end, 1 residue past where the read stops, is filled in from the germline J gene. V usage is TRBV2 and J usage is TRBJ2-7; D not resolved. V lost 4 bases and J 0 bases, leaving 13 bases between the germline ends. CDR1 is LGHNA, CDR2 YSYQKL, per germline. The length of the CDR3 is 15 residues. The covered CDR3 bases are TGTGCCAGCAGCCCCGCCACAAAGAGCTCCTATGAACAGTAC. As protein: CASSPATKSSYEQY. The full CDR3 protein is CASSPATKSSYEQYF.

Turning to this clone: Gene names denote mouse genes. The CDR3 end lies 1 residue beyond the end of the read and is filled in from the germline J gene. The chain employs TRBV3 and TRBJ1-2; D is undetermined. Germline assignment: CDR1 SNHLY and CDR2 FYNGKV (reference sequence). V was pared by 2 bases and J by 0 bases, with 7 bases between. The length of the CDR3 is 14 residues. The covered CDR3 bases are TGTGCCAGCAGCTTATTCGGATCAAACTCCGACTACACC. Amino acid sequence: CASSLFGSNSDYT. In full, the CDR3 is CASSLFGSNSDYTF.

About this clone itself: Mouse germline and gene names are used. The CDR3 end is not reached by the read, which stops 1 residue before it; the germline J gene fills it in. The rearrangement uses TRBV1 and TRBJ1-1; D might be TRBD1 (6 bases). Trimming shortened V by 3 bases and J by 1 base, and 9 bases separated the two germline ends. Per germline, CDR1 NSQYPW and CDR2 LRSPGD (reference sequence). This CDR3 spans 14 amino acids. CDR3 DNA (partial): TGCACCTGCAGTGCCCGGGACAAAAACACAGAAGTCTTC. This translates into CTCSARDKNTEVF. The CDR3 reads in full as CTCSARDKNTEVFF.

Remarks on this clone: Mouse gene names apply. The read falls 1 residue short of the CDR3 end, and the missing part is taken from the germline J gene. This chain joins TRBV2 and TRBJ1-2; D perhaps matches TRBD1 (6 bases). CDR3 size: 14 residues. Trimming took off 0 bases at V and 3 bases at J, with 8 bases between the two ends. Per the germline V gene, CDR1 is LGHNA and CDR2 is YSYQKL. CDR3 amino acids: CASSQDHRDSDYTF. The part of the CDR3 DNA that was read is TGTGCCAGCAGCCAAGATCACAGGGACTCCGACTACACC.

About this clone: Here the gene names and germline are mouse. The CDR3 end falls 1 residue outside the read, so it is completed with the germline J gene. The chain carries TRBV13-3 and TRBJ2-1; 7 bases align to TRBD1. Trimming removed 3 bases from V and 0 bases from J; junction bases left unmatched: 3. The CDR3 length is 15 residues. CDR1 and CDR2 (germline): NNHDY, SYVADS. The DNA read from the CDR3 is TGTGCCAGCAGTGGGGACAGCCATAACTATGCTGAGCAGTTC. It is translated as CASSGDSHNYAEQF. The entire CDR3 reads CASSGDSHNYAEQFF.

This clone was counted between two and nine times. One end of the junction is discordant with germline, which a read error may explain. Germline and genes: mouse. The covered CDR3 bases are TGCACCTGCAGGGCAGGGGGCGCCTATAATTCGCCCCTCTAC. Amino acid sequence: CTCRAGGAYNSPLY. The full CDR3 is CTCRAGGAYNSPLYF. V usage is TRBV1 and J usage is TRBJ1-6; 8 bases line up with TRBD1. The read terminates 1 residue before the CDR3 end, so the remaining end is supplied by the germline J gene. TRBJ1-6 is reported as an ORF; its role is uncertain. Germline-derived CDR1 and CDR2 are NSQYPW and LRSPGD (reference sequence). This CDR3 has 15 amino acids.

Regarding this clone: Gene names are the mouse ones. CDR3: CASRDRGYTGQLYF. Incomplete CDR3 DNA: TGTGCCAGCAGGGACAGGGGTTACACCGGGCAGCTCTAC. The gene calls are TRBV14 and TRBJ2-2; TRBD1 matches 9 bases. The CDR3 extends 1 residue past the end of the read, so its final part is completed from the germline J gene. This CDR3 has 14 residues. Germline values: CDR1 SGHDT, CDR2 FRDEAV. J gave up 3 bases and V 5 bases, and 2 bases lay outside the gene matches.